A selection of T cell receptor beta chains follows, all from one sample in a study of T cell changes during pregnancy in multiple sclerosis. Libraries were prepared by immunoSEQ multiplex PCR; TCRdb keeps only in-frame clonotypes and omits some of them. The profile shows tens of thousands of clones, under 95% of them singletons. This sample comprised peripheral blood, obtained in the second trimester of pregnancy. These receptors were taken from a female donor in good health, enrolled as a control in a pregnancy study. CDR3s include the opening cysteine and the closing phenylalanine or tryptophan. Fields, in order: V gene, D gene, clone size, J gene, CDR3 DNA, CDR3 protein. The D gene is left open where the match is weak. Size is omitted from some rows. Given values are once, few, many or a class for expanded clones.

TRBV27	NA	NA	TRBJ2-3	TGTGCCAGCAGTTTGGGCGGCACAGATACGCAGTATTTT	CASSLGGTDTQYF
TRBV7-9	NA	NA	TRBJ2-7	TGTGCCAGCGATCCCGGGTCATACTACGAGCAGTACTTC	CASDPGSYYEQYF
TRBV29-1	NA	NA	TRBJ2-7	TGCAGCGTAGGACAGACCTACGAGCAGTACTTC	CSVGQTYEQYF
TRBV28	TRBD1	NA	TRBJ1-5	TGTGCCAGCAGTTTATGGAAGGGGGCACAGCCCCAGCATTTT	CASSLWKGAQPQHF
TRBV6-5	NA	NA	TRBJ1-1	TGTGCCAGCAGTTACTCAGAGCTAGCCAAAGCTTTCTTT	CASSYSELAKAFF
TRBV27	NA	NA	TRBJ2-1	TGTGCCAGCAGTTTCCCGCGGCTGTGGCAGTTCTTC	CASSFPRLWQFF
TRBV29-1	NA	NA	TRBJ2-4	TGCAGCGTTGAGAACCTACAGGAAAACATTCAGTACTTC	CSVENLQENIQYF
TRBV27	TRBD1	few	TRBJ2-2	TGTGCCAGCAGTTGGACAGGAACCACCGGGGAGCTGTTTTTT	CASSWTGTTGELFF
TRBV5-6	TRBD1	once	TRBJ2-7	TGTGCCAGCAGCTTTTCCGGACAGGGAACCGACGAGCAGTACTTC	CASSFSGQGTDEQYF
TRBV4-1	TRBD1	NA	TRBJ2-3	TGCGCCAGCAGCTTCCGGGACAGGGGTCCAGATACGCAGTATTTT	CASSFRDRGPDTQYF
TRBV6-5	TRBD1	NA	TRBJ2-2	TGTGCCAGCAGTAGGACAGGGGTTACCGGGGAGCTGTTTTTT	CASSRTGVTGELFF
TRBV5-6	NA	NA	TRBJ2-3	TGTGCCAGCAGCCCGGGAAGGGTTGGAGATACGCAGTATTTT	CASSPGRVGDTQYF
TRBV7-9	NA	NA	TRBJ2-5	TGTGCCAGCAGTCCTCCCAGGCGTAGCGCTCAAGAGACCCAGTACTTC	CASSPPRRSAQETQYF
TRBV15	TRBD1	NA	TRBJ2-7	TGTGCCACCAGCAGCAACAGGGGTTTCTCCTACGAGCAGTACTTC	CATSSNRGFSYEQYF
TRBV15	NA	NA	TRBJ1-2	TGTGCCACCAGCAGTTCCCCAGCGAACTATGGCTACACCTTC	CATSSSPANYGYTF
TRBV6-5	TRBD1	NA	TRBJ1-2	TGTGCCAGCAGCTTGGACAGGAGAGCTAACTATGGCTACACCTTC	CASSLDRRANYGYTF
TRBV7-6	TRBD2	NA	TRBJ2-3	TGTGCCAGCAGCCCCCAGGTCCCTCCGGGAGGGGGGACAGATACGCAGTATTTT	CASSPQVPPGGGTDTQYF
TRBV6-4	NA	NA	TRBJ2-1	TGTGCCAGCAGTGACCGGGATACGGGAGAGCAGTTCTTC	CASSDRDTGEQFF
TRBV27	NA	NA	TRBJ2-1	TGTGCCAGCGGCGGGACTGACTACAATGAGCAGTTCTTC	CASGGTDYNEQFF
TRBV6-5	NA	once	TRBJ2-6	TGTGCCAGCAGTTACGAGAACTCTGGGGCCAACGTCCTGACTTTC	CASSYENSGANVLTF
TRBV5-5	TRBD1	NA	TRBJ2-5	TGTGCCAGCAGGGCCGGGACAGGGTTTCAAGAGACCCAGTACTTC	CASRAGTGFQETQYF
TRBV27	TRBD1	NA	TRBJ2-5	TGTGCCAGCAGTTTAGGGCAGGGGGCGGAGACCCAGTACTTC	CASSLGQGAETQYF
TRBV28	NA	NA	TRBJ2-7	TGTGCCAGCAGCCTGGAGACAGAACCTCCCTACGAGCAGTACTTC	CASSLETEPPYEQYF
TRBV6-5	NA	NA	TRBJ1-2	TGTGCCAGCAGACTCCTGGAGTCGAACTATGGCTACACCTTC	CASRLLESNYGYTF
TRBV9	NA	NA	TRBJ1-6	TGTGCCAGCAGCGCCGAGGGGGATTCACCCCTCCACTTT	CASSAEGDSPLHF
TRBV19	NA	NA	TRBJ1-4	TGTGCCAGTAGTATAGAACTGGCAACTAATGAAAAACTGTTTTTT	CASSIELATNEKLFF
TRBV29-1	TRBD2	NA	TRBJ2-7	TGCAGCGTTCGAACCCTAGCGGGAGGGCCTCTATACGAGCAGTACTTC	CSVRTLAGGPLYEQYF
TRBV6-5	TRBD2	once	TRBJ2-7	TGTGCCAGCAGTCGCGGGGGGCCCCATTCCTACGAGCAGTACTTC	CASSRGGPHSYEQYF
TRBV7-2	NA	NA	TRBJ2-7	TGTGCCAGCAGCTTAGTAGCCAGCACCTACGAGCAGTACTTC	CASSLVASTYEQYF
TRBV28	NA	NA	TRBJ1-4	TGTGCCAGCAGTCCCTCCGACAGGACTAATGAAAAACTGTTTTTT	CASSPSDRTNEKLFF
TRBV4-1	TRBD1	medium-sized	TRBJ1-6	TGCGCCAGCAGCCACGACGGGAGGGACAGGGGACCTTCACCCCTCCACTTT	CASSHDGRDRGPSPLHF
TRBV5-6	TRBD1	NA	TRBJ2-3	TGTGCCAGCAGGCCGATAGATCGACAGGGATGGTTTCTAGATACGCAGTATTTT	CASRPIDRQGWFLDTQYF
TRBV27	NA	NA	TRBJ2-5	TGTGCCAGCAGCCCCGGGGGAGGAGCCGGGCAAGAGACCCAGTACTTC	CASSPGGGAGQETQYF
TRBV2	TRBD2	NA	TRBJ2-1	TGTGCCAGCAGGGCTAGCGGGAGGGTACCGTTCTTC	CASRASGRVPFF
TRBV7-8	NA	medium-sized	TRBJ2-7	TGTGCCAGCAGCTTAGTTCCAGGGGCCTACGAGCAGTACTTC	CASSLVPGAYEQYF
TRBV4-1	TRBD1	NA	TRBJ2-3	TGCGCCAGCAGCCATCCTCAGGGGGCTAGCACAGATACGCAGTATTTT	CASSHPQGASTDTQYF
TRBV5-6	NA	NA	TRBJ2-1	TGTGCCAGCAGCTTGGCCAAATGGCAGAACAATGAGCAGTTCTTC	CASSLAKWQNNEQFF
TRBV9	NA	NA	TRBJ2-2	TGTGCCAGCAGCGTAGTAATCGGCGGCGGGGAGCTGTTTTTT	CASSVVIGGGELFF
TRBV29-1	NA	NA	TRBJ1-5	TGCGGCGTTGTAACCGGACTCAATCAGCCCCAGCATTTT	CGVVTGLNQPQHF
TRBV5-3	TRBD2	NA	TRBJ2-7	TGTGCCAGAATGGCGCGGGGGGGGTATTACGAGCAGTACTTC	CARMARGGYYEQYF
TRBV9	TRBD1	NA	TRBJ2-7	TGTGCCAGCAGCGTTGGACAGGGAGGCTACGAGCAGTACTTC	CASSVGQGGYEQYF
TRBV5-1	TRBD1	NA	TRBJ2-5	TGCGCCAGCAGCCTGTGGGACAGGGACCAAGAGACCCAGTACTTC	CASSLWDRDQETQYF